A selection of T cell receptor beta chains follows, all from one sample in a study of beta chain features in type 1 diabetes. Profiling relied on immunoSEQ multiplex PCR, and the TCRdb table lists in-frame clones only, not all of them. This table holds 150,000 or so clones, approximately 12% found once. The specimen was central memory CD4+ T cells from blood. The receptor set was obtained from a man aged 18 to 35 in good health. Each CDR3 is given without its conserved first and last residue. The D gene is left open where the match is weak.

J gene | D gene | V gene | CDR3 protein
TRBJ2-7 | TRBD1 | TRBV4-3 | ASSRSQGVGNEQY
TRBJ2-3 | - | TRBV5-1 | ASSLIGGSRTDTQY
TRBJ2-7 | - | TRBV4-1 | ASSQLDLVSTYEQY
TRBJ1-1 | - | TRBV10-3 | AISGLRGEAF
TRBJ1-1 | TRBD1 | TRBV7-3 | ASSQQGYTEAF
TRBJ2-1 | TRBD2 | TRBV7-3 | ASSPFKRGTYNEQF
TRBJ2-1 | - | TRBV18 | ASSADRAGNEQF
TRBJ1-3 | - | TRBV6-6 | ASSHSLGQTGNTIY
TRBJ2-5 | TRBD2 | TRBV2 | ASSGAGTSGTQY
TRBJ1-1 | - | TRBV7-9 | ASSAGVSNTEAF
TRBJ2-2 | - | TRBV10-3 | ATSNSDGTGELF
TRBJ1-1 | - | TRBV7-9 | ASSLGRGQVQNTEAF
TRBJ2-3 | - | TRBV10-2 | ASSDRATVGGLGTDTQY
TRBJ1-1 | - | TRBV30 | AWSVRGIGTEAF
TRBJ2-5 | TRBD1 | TRBV6-1 | ASSIYRGQETQY
TRBJ2-5 | TRBD2 | TRBV29-1 | SGGTSGGRFSETQY
TRBJ2-7 | - | TRBV7-8 | ASSSRTGTGGEQY
TRBJ2-5 | - | TRBV30 | AWRVRQAGVGTQY
TRBJ2-3 | - | TRBV6-5 | ASKAGTSRTDTQY
TRBJ2-5 | TRBD2 | TRBV27 | ASSLRPSGSETQY
TRBJ2-1 | TRBD2 | TRBV7-2 | ASRPLAEYNEQF
TRBJ1-1 | - | TRBV19 | ASSIRSQGDAF
TRBJ2-1 | TRBD1 | TRBV19 | ASSIPQGRQF
TRBJ2-1 | - | TRBV19 | ASSIDRRGNEQF
TRBJ2-3 | - | TRBV9 | ASSVDQVSPTDTQY
TRBJ2-3 | TRBD2 | TRBV28 | ASRAAGERTDTQY
TRBJ2-3 | - | TRBV5-1 | ASSSGSRDDTQY
TRBJ2-1 | TRBD2 | TRBV4-3 | ASSQGGGSGVLYNEQF
TRBJ1-6 | - | TRBV28 | ASSSLGSPLH
TRBJ2-5 | - | TRBV5-1 | ASTNSKETQY
TRBJ1-1 | - | TRBV27 | ASSRDGLNTEAF
TRBJ2-5 | - | TRBV28 | ASSSPGETQY
TRBJ2-5 | - | TRBV23-1 | ASSREETQY
TRBJ2-3 | - | TRBV4-1 | ASSQAHGDTQY
TRBJ2-3 | - | TRBV30 | AWSVHVGVGTDTQY
TRBJ2-7 | - | TRBV9 | ASSVAPLGYEQY
TRBJ1-2 | TRBD1 | TRBV9 | ASSGRRDRADGYT
TRBJ2-5 | TRBD1 | TRBV9 | ASSVQPQGARETQY
TRBJ1-1 | TRBD1 | TRBV6-6 | ASPLTGRDTEAF
TRBJ2-7 | TRBD2 | TRBV29-1 | SVGRLAREQY
TRBJ2-3 | - | TRBV2 | ASSDSADTDTQY
TRBJ2-1 | - | TRBV25-1 | ASSDGTYNEQF
TRBJ2-2 | TRBD1 | TRBV7-2 | ASSSKGATTGELF
TRBJ2-5 | - | TRBV10-3 | AFSGEGKTQY
TRBJ2-3 | - | TRBV30 | AWSVTADSLDTQY
TRBJ2-1 | TRBD1 | TRBV6-6 | ASSYSGGTGHNEQF
TRBJ2-4 | - | TRBV7-9 | ASSLSGTSGSIQY
TRBJ1-4 | TRBD1 | TRBV29-1 | SGTGATNEKLF